The subject of this entry is one TCR beta chain. The sample comes from a study of patients and donors after allogeneic stem cell transplantation. CDR1 is LNHNV, CDR2 YYDKDF, per germline (reference sequence). This CDR3 is 17 amino acids long. V lost 1 base and J lost 5; bases outside the gene matches: 11. MiXCR, applied by TCRdb to the RT-PCR reads, yields one record per CDR3 protein. Of about 230,000 distinct CDR3 sequences in the sample, around 14% were seen once. The genes are TRBV15 and TRBJ2-5; the match to TRBD1 covers 9 bases. The sequencing input was blood, either unsorted or a sorted T cell fraction (not recorded which). This receptor was taken from a human donor who was either an allogeneic HSCT recipient or a stem cell or donor lymphocyte infusion donor (not recorded which). It is not recorded whose cells these are; they may come from a transplant donor. This CDR3 is CATSRGLGTGFGETQYF. In DNA form, the CDR3 reads TGTGCCACCAGCAGAGGCTTGGGGACAGGGTTCGGGGAGACCCAGTACTTC.